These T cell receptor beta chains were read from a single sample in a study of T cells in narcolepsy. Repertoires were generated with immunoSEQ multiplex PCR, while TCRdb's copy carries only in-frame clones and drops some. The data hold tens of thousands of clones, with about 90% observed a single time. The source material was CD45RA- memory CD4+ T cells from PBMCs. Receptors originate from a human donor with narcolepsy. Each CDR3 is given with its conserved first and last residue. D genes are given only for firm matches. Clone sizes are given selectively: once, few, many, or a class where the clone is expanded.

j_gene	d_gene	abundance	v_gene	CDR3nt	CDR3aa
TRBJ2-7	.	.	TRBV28	TGTGCCAGCAGTCGACGAGAGGGGAAAGAGTACGAGCAGTACTTC	CASSRREGKEYEQYF
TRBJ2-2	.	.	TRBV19	TGTGCCAGTCAGTTAGATATCGGGGAGCTGTTTTTT	CASQLDIGELFF
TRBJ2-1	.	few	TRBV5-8	TGTGCCAGCAGCCCGGGACTTCTCGTTATCTTC	CASSPGLLVIF
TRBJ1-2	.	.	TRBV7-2	TGTGCCAGCAGCTTTCGTAGGGAAAGGGAGGGCTACACCTTC	CASSFRREREGYTF
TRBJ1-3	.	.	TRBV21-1	TGTGCCAGCATCGGGACATGTGGAAACACCATATATTTT	CASIGTCGNTIYF
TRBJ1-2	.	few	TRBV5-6	TGTGCCAGCACAGGTGGGAGCTATGGCTACACCTTC	CASTGGSYGYTF
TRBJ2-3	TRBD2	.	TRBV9	TGTGCCAGCAGCGGGGCCGGCGAGCGGGAGCAGTATTTT	CASSGAGEREQYF
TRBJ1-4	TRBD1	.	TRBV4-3	TGCGCCAGCAGTCGGGACAGAAATGAAAAACTGTTTTTT	CASSRDRNEKLFF
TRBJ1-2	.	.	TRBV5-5	TGTGCCAGCAGCCCAGACGGGAGCCGAGGGGGCTACACCTTC	CASSPDGSRGGYTF
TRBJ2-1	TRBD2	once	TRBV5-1	TGCGCCAGCAGCTGGGCGGGAGGGCTAGCGGGTGAGCAGTTCTTC	CASSWAGGLAGEQFF
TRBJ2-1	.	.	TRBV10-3	TGTGCCATCACGGAATCACAGGGAGGCTACAATGAGCAGTTCTTC	CAITESQGGYNEQFF
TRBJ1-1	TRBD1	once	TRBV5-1	TGCGCCAGCAGGAAAGGGACAGGGGGTTCAATGAACACTGAAGCTTTCTTT	CASRKGTGGSMNTEAFF
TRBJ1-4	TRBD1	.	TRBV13	TGTGCCAGCAGCACCCGACAGGGGGTCGAAAAACTGTTTTTT	CASSTRQGVEKLFF
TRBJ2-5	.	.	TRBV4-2	TGTGCCAGCAGCCAAGGGGTACAGAGGGACGTAAAGACCCAGTACTTC	CASSQGVQRDVKTQYF
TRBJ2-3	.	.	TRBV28	TGTGCCAGCAGGAGCGGCACAGATACGCAGTATTTT	CASRSGTDTQYF
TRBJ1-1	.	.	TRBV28	TGTGCCAGCAGGTATTGGAACACTGAAGCTTTCTTT	CASRYWNTEAFF
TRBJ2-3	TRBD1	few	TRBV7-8	TGTGCCAGCAGCTTAGGGGGACAGGGGACAGATACGCAGTATTTT	CASSLGGQGTDTQYF
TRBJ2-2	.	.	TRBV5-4	TGTGCCAGCAGCTTGAAGGGTACGAACACCGGGGAGCTGTTTTTT	CASSLKGTNTGELFF
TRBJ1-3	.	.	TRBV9	TGTGCCAGCAGCACTCCGGGACACTCCTCTGGAAACACCATATATTTT	CASSTPGHSSGNTIYF
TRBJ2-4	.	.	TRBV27	TGTGCCAGCAGTCCAGGGACTGGGAAAAACATTCAGTACTTC	CASSPGTGKNIQYF
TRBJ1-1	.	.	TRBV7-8	TGTGTCGTGCAGGGTTTTCGCGCTGAAGCTTTCTTT	CVVQGFRAEAFF
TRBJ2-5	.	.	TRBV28	TGTGCCAGCCACGGACAGGCCGGGGGAGAGCAGTACTTC	CASHGQAGGEQYF
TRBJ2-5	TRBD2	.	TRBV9	TGTGCCAGCAGCTTGGGACTAGCGGGTCAAGGGTCCCAGTACTTC	CASSLGLAGQGSQYF
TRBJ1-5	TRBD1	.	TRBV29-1	TGCAGCGTCACTGTTGGGACAGGGGGCAATCAGCCCCAGCATTTT	CSVTVGTGGNQPQHF
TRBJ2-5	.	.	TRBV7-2	TGTGCCAGCAGCCTGAAAGAGACCCAGTACTTC	CASSLKETQYF
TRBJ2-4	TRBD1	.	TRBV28	TGTGCCAGCAGTGTCCAGGGGGCGTCGAAAAACATTCAGTACTTC	CASSVQGASKNIQYF
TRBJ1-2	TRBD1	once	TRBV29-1	TGCAGCGTTGAAAAGACAGGGAGAGGTCTCGGGGGCTACACCTTC	CSVEKTGRGLGGYTF
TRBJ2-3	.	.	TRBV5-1	TGCGCCAGCAGCTTGGACGTGCCGGGGAGCACAGATACGCAGTATTTT	CASSLDVPGSTDTQYF
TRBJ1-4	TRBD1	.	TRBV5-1	TGCGCCAGCAGCGAGACAGGGGATGGTGAAAAACTGTTTTTT	CASSETGDGEKLFF
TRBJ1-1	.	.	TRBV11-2	TGTGCCAGCAGCATTAGGGGAGAGGGGATTCTAACTGAAGCTTTCTTT	CASSIRGEGILTEAFF
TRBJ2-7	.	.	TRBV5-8	TGTGCCAGCAGCTCTCCCCTCACAGGGATTGGCTACGAGCAGTACTTC	CASSSPLTGIGYEQYF
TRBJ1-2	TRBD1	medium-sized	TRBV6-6	TGTGCCAGCAGTTACCGGGGACAGGGATATGGCTACACCTTC	CASSYRGQGYGYTF
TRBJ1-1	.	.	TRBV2	TGTGCCAGCAGTTCCTACTTGGACACTGAAGCTTTCTTT	CASSSYLDTEAFF
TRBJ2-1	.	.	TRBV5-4	TGTGCCAGCAGCTTGAGGGCCAATGAGCAGTTCTTC	CASSLRANEQFF
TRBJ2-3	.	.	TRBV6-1	TGTGCCAGCAGTGAGAGTGGCGCCGGAGGGTCAGATACGCAGTATTTT	CASSESGAGGSDTQYF
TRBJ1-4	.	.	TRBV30	TGTGCCTGGAGTAGGCAGGGTAGAGAAAAACTGTTTTTT	CAWSRQGREKLFF
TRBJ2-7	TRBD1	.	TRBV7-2	TGTGCCAGCAGCTCACAAACGGGACAGGGATACGAGCAGTACTTC	CASSSQTGQGYEQYF
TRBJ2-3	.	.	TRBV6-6	TGTGCCAGCAGGGCATTTGGCGGCAGCACAGATACGCAGTATTTT	CASRAFGGSTDTQYF
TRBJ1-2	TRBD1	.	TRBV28	TGTGCCAGCAGTCAGAACCCGGGACAGGGTTACTATGGCTACACCTTC	CASSQNPGQGYYGYTF
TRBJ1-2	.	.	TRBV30	TGTGCCTGGAGTGTTCAGGTTTATGGCTACACCTTC	CAWSVQVYGYTF
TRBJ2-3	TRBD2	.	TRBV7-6	TGTGCCAGCACCCCCCGGGGGGGGGCCCTTAGCACAGATACGCAGTATTTT	CASTPRGGALSTDTQYF
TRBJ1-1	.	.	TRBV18	TGTGCCAGCTCACCACCACAGCCGGAACTCACTGAAGCTTTCTTT	CASSPPQPELTEAFF
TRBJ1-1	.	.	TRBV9	TGTGCCAGCAGCGTAGCCCAGGGGAGGGACACTGAAGCTTTCTTT	CASSVAQGRDTEAFF
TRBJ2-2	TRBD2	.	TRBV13	TGTGCCAGCAGCCCGCCGCTAGCGGGAAGCACCGGGGAGCTGTTTTTT	CASSPPLAGSTGELFF
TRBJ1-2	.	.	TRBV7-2	TGTGCCAGCAGCTTCATTAACTATGGCTACACCTTC	CASSFINYGYTF
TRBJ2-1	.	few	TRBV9	TGTGCCAGCAGCAAAGAGGAGGGTGAGCAGTTCTTC	CASSKEEGEQFF
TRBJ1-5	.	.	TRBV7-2	TGTGCCAGCAGCTTCGACAGTCGGGTTGGGCCCCAGCATTTT	CASSFDSRVGPQHF
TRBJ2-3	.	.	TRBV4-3	TGCGCCAGCAGCCAAGGTGTCGGGATCTCAGATACGCAGTATTTT	CASSQGVGISDTQYF